What follows is one T cell receptor (beta chain) and its context. The protocol was immunoSEQ multiplex PCR, while the TCRdb copy is restricted to in-frame clones and leaves out a portion. The sample lists some 2 million clones, about 94% occurring once. This entry comes from a study of shared clonotypes between healthy human individuals. The CDR3 sequence is 13 residues long. J gave up 15 bases and V 8 bases, and 12 bases lay outside the gene matches. Per the germline V gene, CDR1 is SEHNR and CDR2 is FQNEAQ (reference sequence). CD45RO negativity and positive selection for CCR7 defined naive CD8 cells, a population that excluded terminally differentiated effector memory CD45RA+ cells.

The material sequenced was naive CD8+ T cells sorted from blood. The rearrangement links TRBV7-9 to TRBJ2-1; TRBD2 matches 11 bases. This clonotype was obtained from a man between 18 and 35 years old in good health. CDR3 residues: CASGVTSGELGFF. CDR3 DNA sequence: TGTGCCAGCGGGGTGACTAGCGGGGAGCTGGGGTTCTTC.